The 23 T cell receptor beta chains in this list originate from one sample, sequenced in a study of early T cells in non-severe SARS-CoV-2 infection. TCRdb itself ran the 5' RACE reads through MiXCR, one entry per CDR3 protein. The sample includes some 59,000 distinct CDR3 sequences, 8.7% of them seen just once. Sequences were derived from whole blood, sampled at baseline. These receptors all come from an adult who was a healthcare worker with PCR-confirmed SARS-CoV-2 infection or an uninfected control (not recorded which).

This clonotype was seen ten or more times. This CDR3 is CASSEALTAYSTDTQYF. As DNA, the CDR3 is TGTGCCAGCAGTGAAGCGTTAACAGCTTATAGCACAGATACGCAGTATTTT. This chain joins TRBV6-1 and TRBJ2-3, with D unresolved. The V gene lost 0 bases and the J gene lost 0 bases, with 13 bases spanning the gap. Looked up from germline, CDR1 is MNHNS and CDR2 is SASEGT. The CDR3 consists of 17 residues.

This clonotype appeared a few times. The V and J genes are TRBV7-8 and TRBJ2-1, with 9 bases matching TRBD2. From germline, CDR1 is SGHVS and CDR2 FQNEAQ. The CDR3 runs 14 residues. V lost 1 base, J lost 6 bases, and 1 base stayed unmatched. The CDR3 protein is CASSLGSGSNEQFF. The DNA of the CDR3 is TGTGCCAGCAGCTTAGGTAGCGGGAGCAATGAGCAGTTCTTC.

This rearrangement joins TRBV5-1 to TRBJ1-2, with TRBD1 identical over 7 bases. The CDR3 has 12 residues. Germline lookup yields CDR1 SGHRS and CDR2 YFSETQ. V was clipped by 4 bases and J by 7 bases; unmatched bases: 4. CDR3 region: CASSAGQLGYTF. For the CDR3, the DNA is TGCGCCAGCAGCGCGGGACAGCTTGGCTACACCTTC.

This clonotype was counted many times. The chain has TRBV10-3 and TRBJ1-5; D unresolved. Between the trimmed V and J ends, which lost 4 bases and 3 bases, there was a span of 7 bases. CDR1 and CDR2 from the germline V gene are ENHRY and SYGVKD. The CDR3 has 13 amino acids. CDR3 nucleotides: TGTGCCATCAGTGGGGGTATCAATCAGCCCCAGCATTTT. It translates to CAISGGINQPQHF.

This clonotype was picked up many times. This rearrangement joins TRBV7-9 to TRBJ2-3, with TRBD2 matching 7 bases. The germline CDR1 and CDR2 sequences are SEHNR and FQNEAQ (reference sequence). The CDR3 covers 14 residues. J was trimmed by 4 bases and V by 3 bases; bases with no gene match: 4. The CDR3 region is CASSFEAGADTQYF. CDR3 sequence (DNA): TGTGCCAGCAGCTTTGAGGCGGGGGCAGATACGCAGTATTTT.

This clonotype appeared many times. The rearrangement joins TRBV29-1 to TRBJ2-3; D perhaps matches TRBD2 (6 bases). Trimming took 3 bases from V and 2 from J, leaving 9 bases between them. CDR3 length: 13 residues. CDR1 is SQVTM, CDR2 ANQGSEA, per germline. This chain's CDR3 is CSVEGLVTDTQYF. CDR3 nucleotide sequence: TGCAGCGTTGAGGGACTTGTCACAGATACGCAGTATTTT.

This clonotype has a handful of counts. The chain links TRBV6-6 to TRBJ1-2, with 8 bases aligning to TRBD1. CDR3 length equals 15 residues. Germline CDR1 MNHNY, CDR2 SVGAGI (reference sequence). The V segment lost 0 bases and the J segment 3 bases; nucleotides outside the gene matches: 3. The CDR3, as DNA: TGTGCCAGCAGTTACTCGTCAGGGGGCCACTATGGCTACACCTTC. Residues: CASSYSSGGHYGYTF.

Here the CDR3 DNA reads TGCAGTGCCCCGACCCGACAGGGCCCTCGCGACGAGCAGTACTTC. Translation: CSAPTRQGPRDEQYF. The rearrangement links TRBV20-1 to TRBJ2-7; 7 bases agree with TRBD1. Per the germline V gene, CDR1 is DFQATT and CDR2 is SNEGSKA (reference sequence). V lost 6 bases, J lost 5 bases, and 16 bases stayed unmatched. This CDR3 spans 15 amino acids.

This clonotype showed up many times. The chain recombines TRBV7-9 with TRBJ2-1, with D perhaps assigned TRBD1 or TRBD2 (5 bases each). Trimming took 0 bases from V and 6 from J, leaving 6 bases between them. CDR1 and CDR2 (germline): SEHNR, FQNEAQ (reference sequence). This CDR3 has 13 residues. The CDR3 region is CASSLAGGNEQFF. The CDR3 bases are TGTGCCAGCAGCTTAGCTGGGGGCAATGAGCAGTTCTTC.

This clonotype was found many times. The chain recombines TRBV20-1 with TRBJ1-1; maybe TRBD1 (5 bases). V was pared by 1 base and J by 4 bases, with 16 bases between. CDR1 and CDR2 from the germline V gene are DFQATT and SNEGSKA (reference sequence). This CDR3 region has 15 residues. The CDR3 reads CSARAGTGFGTEAFF. The CDR3 bases are TGCAGTGCTAGAGCCGGGACGGGATTTGGCACTGAAGCTTTCTTT.

This clonotype was counted many times. V gene TRBV29-1 combines with J gene TRBJ2-5; no firm D call. This CDR3 comprises 18 residues. Trimming removed 0 bases from V and 0 bases from J, with 20 bases in between. The germline V gene has CDR1 SQVTM and CDR2 ANQGSEA. The chain's CDR3 is CSVEEKDPSAWYQETQYF. In DNA form, the CDR3 reads TGCAGCGTTGAAGAAAAAGACCCGTCAGCGTGGTACCAAGAGACCCAGTACTTC.

In this sample, this clonotype turned up a few times. The chain couples TRBV7-9 to TRBJ2-1; no clear D gene. The length of the CDR3 is 12 residues. The V gene lost 5 bases and the J gene lost 7 bases, with 9 bases spanning the gap. Germline V gene sequence: CDR1 SEHNR, CDR2 FQNEAQ (reference sequence). CDR3 in amino acids: CASSKGSNEQFF. As DNA, the CDR3 is TGTGCCAGCAGCAAAGGTTCTAATGAGCAGTTCTTC.

This clonotype was seen repeatedly, ten times or more. The rearrangement uses TRBV4-1 and TRBJ2-7; 11 bases align to TRBD2. The CDR3 is 16 amino acids. CDR1 and CDR2 from the germline V gene are MGHRA and YSYEKL. The junction had 10 bases not matched to a gene; V was cut back by 5 bases and J by 4 bases. The CDR3 reads CASSSGGASGRYEQYF. DNA of the CDR3: TGCGCCAGCAGCTCCGGGGGGGCTAGCGGGAGGTACGAGCAGTACTTC.

J is TRBJ2-5 and V is TRBV11-2; possible D gene TRBD1, 10 bases. The V end lost 3 bases, the J end lost 4 bases, and 18 bases lay between the germline ends. The CDR3 loop spans 16 amino acids. Germline V gene lookup returns CDR1 SGHAT and CDR2 FQNNGV. CDR3: CASSFLAGQGRETQYF. CDR3 nucleotides: TGTGCCAGCAGCTTCCTAGCGGGACAGGGGAGAGAGACCCAGTACTTC.

This clonotype has a count of ten or more. The V and J genes are TRBV18 and TRBJ2-1; 10 bases align to TRBD2. The CDR3 length is 16 residues. With V trimmed by 6 bases and J by 7 bases, 12 bases remained unmatched. Germline CDR1 reads KGHSH; CDR2 reads LQKENI. This CDR3 is CASSNHPSGGKNEQFF. CDR3 nucleotide sequence: TGTGCCAGCTCTAACCACCCTAGCGGGGGTAAGAATGAGCAGTTCTTC.

The chain employs TRBV5-4 and TRBJ2-1; a possible D gene is TRBD1 (6 bases). V was pared by 4 bases and J by 2 bases, with 13 bases between. The CDR3 totals 15 residues. CDR1 is SGHNT and CDR2 is YYREEE in the germline V gene (reference sequence). CDR3 sequence (DNA): TGTGCCAGCAGCACCGGGACAACGACCTACAATGAGCAGTTCTTC. This gives the protein CASSTGTTTYNEQFF. Full variable domain (rest looked up from reference TRBV5-4 and TRBJ2-1): ETGVTQSPTHLIKTRGQQVTLRCSSQSGHNTVSWYQQALGQGPQFIFQYYREEENGRGNFPPRFSGLQFPNYSSELNVNALELDDSALYLCASSTGTTTYNEQFFGPGTRLTVL.

The table lists this clonotype with many counts. The chain uses TRBV6-6 and TRBJ1-6, with 12 bases identical to TRBD1. The germline CDR1 and CDR2 sequences are MNHNY and SVGAGI (reference sequence). The CDR3 sequence is 15 residues long. CDR3 nucleotides: TGTGTTACATCCCGGGACAGGGGGCTCGGATCACCCCTCCACTTT. Residues: CVTSRDRGLGSPLHF.

V is TRBV7-2 and J is TRBJ2-3, with no clear D. The germline V gene has CDR1 SGHTA and CDR2 FQGNSA. V was trimmed by 1 base and J by 5 bases, leaving 4 bases between them. The CDR3 is 12 amino acids. CDR3 in amino acids: CASSLGLDTQYF. The CDR3 DNA sequence: TGTGCCAGCAGCTTAGGCCTAGATACGCAGTATTTT.

The V call is TRBV30, the J call TRBJ2-7, with 11 bases lining up with TRBD2. Per germline, CDR1 GTSNPN and CDR2 SVGIG (reference sequence). The CDR3 runs 17 residues. The ends lost 3 bases at V and 3 bases at J; junction bases unmatched: 13. The CDR3 is CAWSIIAGGQFNYEQYF. The DNA of the CDR3 is TGTGCCTGGAGCATAATAGCGGGAGGGCAATTTAACTACGAGCAGTACTTC.

The chain links TRBV4-1 to TRBJ2-2; possibly TRBD1 or TRBD2 for D (5 bases each). Germline loops: CDR1 MGHRA, CDR2 YSYEKL. Trimming stripped 1 base from V and 0 bases from J, with 9 bases between. The CDR3 is 16 residues long. The CDR3 DNA sequence: TGCGCCAGCAGCCAAGCGGGACGCACGAACACCGGGGAGCTGTTTTTT. Amino acid sequence: CASSQAGRTNTGELFF.

Only a few counts were recorded for this clonotype. The CDR3 DNA reads TGTGCCAGCAGCCAAGTTAGCGGAGCCGCCTACGAGCAGTACTTC. Amino acids: CASSQVSGAAYEQYF. The chain is built from TRBV14 and TRBJ2-7; maybe TRBD2 (6 bases). Germline V lookup: CDR1 SGHDN, CDR2 FVKESK. The CDR3 extends over 15 amino acids. V lost 1 base to trimming and J lost 2 bases, with 12 bases between them.

This clonotype was seen many times. The genes are TRBV18 and TRBJ1-5; TRBD1 aligns across 7 bases. The germline CDR1 and CDR2 sequences are KGHSH and LQKENI. The CDR3 loop spans 15 amino acids. Trimming removed 2 bases from V and 7 bases from J; junction bases left unmatched: 8. The CDR3 nucleotides read TGTGCCAGCTCACCATACAGAGGGGGCGGACAGCCCCAGCATTTT. This sequence encodes CASSPYRGGGQPQHF.

The rearrangement links TRBV14 to TRBJ1-1; tentatively, D is TRBD1 (5 bases). The CDR3 is made up of 15 amino acids. Trimming left V 4 bases short and J 0 bases short, with 12 bases between. CDR1 SGHDN and CDR2 FVKESK come from the germline V gene. In DNA, the CDR3 is TGTGCCAGCAGCCGGGACGGGAGTATGAACACTGAAGCTTTCTTT. Encoded protein: CASSRDGSMNTEAFF.